This TCR beta chain was identified in a study of T cells after posttransplantation cyclophosphamide. The V gene's germline CDR1 is SGHRS and CDR2 YFSETQ. Between the trimmed V and J ends, which lost 6 bases and 4 bases, there was a span of 13 bases. The CDR3 runs 14 residues. Findings and limits, study-wide: Donor-recipient repertoire similarity was low at 1-2 months, rising over year one. Recipient CMV seropositivity and CMV reactivation strongly tracked TRB clonality.

To note about this clone: The antigen is not known.

The assay was immunoSEQ multiplex PCR, and TCRdb's table has in-frame clones only and misses some. The sample consists of tens of thousands of clones, roughly 86% of them appearing once. Sequencing used PBMCs. The chain recombines TRBV5-1 with TRBJ2-2; TRBD2 might be the D (5 bases). The origin of this receptor is a woman in her sixties or seventies with a blood cancer, CMV-positive, and with a related stem cell donor. The CDR3 sequence: CASTEERITGELFF. The CDR3 DNA sequence: TGCGCCAGCACGGAGGAGAGGATCACCGGGGAGCTGTTTTTT.